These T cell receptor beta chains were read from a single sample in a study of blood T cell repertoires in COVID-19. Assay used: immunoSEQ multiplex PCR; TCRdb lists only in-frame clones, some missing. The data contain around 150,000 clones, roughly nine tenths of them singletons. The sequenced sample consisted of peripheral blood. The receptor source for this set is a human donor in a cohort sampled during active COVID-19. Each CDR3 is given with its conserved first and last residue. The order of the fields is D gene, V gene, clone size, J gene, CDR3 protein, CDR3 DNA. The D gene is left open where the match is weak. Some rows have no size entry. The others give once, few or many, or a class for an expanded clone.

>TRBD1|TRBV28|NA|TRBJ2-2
CASSPRQGSTGELFF
TGTGCCAGCAGTCCGCGACAGGGTAGCACCGGGGAGCTGTTTTTT
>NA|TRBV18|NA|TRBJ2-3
CASSPRSRGATDTQYF
TGTGCCAGCTCACCACGAAGTCGGGGGGCAACAGATACGCAGTATTTT
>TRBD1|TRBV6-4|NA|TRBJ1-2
CASSVRQGAGGYTF
TGTGCCAGCAGTGTAAGACAGGGGGCAGGTGGCTACACCTTC
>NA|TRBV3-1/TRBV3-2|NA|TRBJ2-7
CASSQGTVTYEQYF
TGTGCCAGCAGCCAAGGGACAGTTACCTACGAGCAGTACTTC
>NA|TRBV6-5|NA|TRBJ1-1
CASRPTGSTEAFF
TGTGCCAGCAGACCCACAGGGAGCACTGAAGCTTTCTTT
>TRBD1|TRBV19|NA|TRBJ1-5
CASSISGGGSQPQHF
TGTGCCAGTAGTATTTCAGGGGGCGGGAGTCAGCCCCAGCATTTT
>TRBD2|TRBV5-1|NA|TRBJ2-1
CASRPNSGGQYNEQFF
TGCGCCAGCAGGCCCAATTCGGGGGGGCAATACAATGAGCAGTTCTTC
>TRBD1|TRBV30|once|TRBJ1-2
CAWTPDRGQGYTF
TGTGCCTGGACCCCGGACAGGGGACAAGGCTACACCTTC
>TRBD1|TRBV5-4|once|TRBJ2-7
CASSSRGISYEQYF
TGTGCCAGCAGCTCCAGGGGGATCTCCTACGAGCAGTACTTC
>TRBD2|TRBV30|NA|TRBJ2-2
CAFGRGFTGELFF
TGTGCCTTCGGGAGGGGGTTCACCGGGGAGCTGTTTTTT
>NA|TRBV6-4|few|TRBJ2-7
CARMAQSSPYEQYF
TGTGCCAGGATGGCCCAATCTTCTCCCTACGAGCAGTACTTC
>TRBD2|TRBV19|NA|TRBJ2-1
CASSMFEVAGPYNEQFF
TGTGCCAGTAGTATGTTTGAAGTAGCGGGACCCTACAATGAGCAGTTCTTC
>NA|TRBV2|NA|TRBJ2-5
CASSGDYQETQYF
TGTGCCAGCAGTGGGGACTACCAAGAGACCCAGTACTTC
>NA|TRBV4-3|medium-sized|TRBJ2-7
CASSQDPGTYEQYF
TGCGCCAGCAGCCAAGATCCAGGGACCTACGAGCAGTACTTC
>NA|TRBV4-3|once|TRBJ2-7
CASSQDGGLPEYEQYF
TGCGCCAGCAGCCAAGATGGGGGGTTACCTGAGTACGAGCAGTACTTC
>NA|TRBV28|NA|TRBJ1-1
CASSLIASGEAFF
TGTGCCAGCAGCCTTATTGCTTCAGGGGAAGCTTTCTTT
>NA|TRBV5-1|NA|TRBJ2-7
CASSLGGRNSYEQYF
TGCGCCAGCAGCCTCGGGGGTCGGAACTCCTACGAGCAGTACTTC
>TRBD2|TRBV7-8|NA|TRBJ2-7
CASSLGAGGPYEQYF
TGTGCCAGCAGCTTAGGGGCGGGGGGACCCTACGAGCAGTACTTC
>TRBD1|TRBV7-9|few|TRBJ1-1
CASSYGDRGLNTEAFF
TGTGCCAGCAGCTACGGGGACAGGGGGCTGAACACTGAAGCTTTCTTT
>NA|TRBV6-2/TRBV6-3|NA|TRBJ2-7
CASSYSGLPLGYEQYF
TGTGCCAGCAGTTACTCGGGACTTCCCCTGGGTTACGAGCAGTACTTC
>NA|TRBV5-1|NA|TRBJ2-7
CASSLGTGSNEQYF
TGCGCCAGCAGCTTGGGAACAGGTAGCAACGAGCAGTACTTC
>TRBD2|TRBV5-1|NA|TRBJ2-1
CASSLGRGDYNEQFF
TGCGCCAGCAGCTTGGGGCGGGGGGACTACAATGAGCAGTTCTTC
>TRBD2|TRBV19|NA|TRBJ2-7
CASSISGLANEQYF
TGTGCCAGTAGTATATCGGGACTAGCGAACGAGCAGTACTTC
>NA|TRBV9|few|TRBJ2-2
CASSVEAGGRDTGELFF
TGTGCCAGCAGCGTAGAAGCCGGGGGGCGGGATACCGGGGAGCTGTTTTTT
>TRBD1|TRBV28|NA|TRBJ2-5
CASTGQGSYVQYF
TGTGCCAGCACTGGACAGGGGTCATATGTCCAGTACTTC
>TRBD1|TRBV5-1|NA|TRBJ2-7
CASSRDSTMVYEQYF
TGCGCCAGCAGCCGGGACAGCACTATGGTCTACGAGCAGTACTTC
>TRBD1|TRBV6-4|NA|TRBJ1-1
CASSPGQGNTEAFF
TGTGCCAGCAGCCCGGGACAGGGAAACACTGAAGCTTTCTTT
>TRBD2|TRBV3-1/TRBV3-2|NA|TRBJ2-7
CASSLLTGPTSGNEQYF
TGTGCCAGCAGCCTTCTGACAGGGCCGACTAGCGGGAACGAGCAGTACTTC
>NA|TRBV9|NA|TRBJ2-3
CASSVERGGGDTQYF
TGTGCCAGCAGCGTAGAGAGGGGGGGCGGTGATACGCAGTATTTT
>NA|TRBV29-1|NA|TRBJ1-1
CSAGSGTEAFF
TGCAGCGCTGGTTCCGGCACTGAAGCTTTCTTT
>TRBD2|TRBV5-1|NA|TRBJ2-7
CASSPSGRTYEQYF
TGCGCCAGCAGCCCGAGCGGGAGGACCTACGAGCAGTACTTC
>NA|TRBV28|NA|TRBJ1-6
CASSSDGGPNSPLHF
TGTGCCAGCAGTTCGGACGGCGGGCCTAATTCACCCCTCCACTTT
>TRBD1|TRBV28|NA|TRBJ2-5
CASSSQDRPGETQYF
TGTGCCAGCAGCTCCCAGGACAGGCCAGGGGAGACCCAGTACTTC
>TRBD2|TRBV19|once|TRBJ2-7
CATIGGSGSYEQYF
TGTGCCACTATCGGGGGGTCGGGCTCCTACGAGCAGTACTTC
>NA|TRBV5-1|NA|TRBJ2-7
CASSLLGDYEQYF
TGCGCCAGCAGCTTGTTAGGGGACTACGAGCAGTACTTC
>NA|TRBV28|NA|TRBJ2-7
CASSDQVSYEQYF
TGTGCCAGCAGTGATCAGGTCTCCTACGAGCAGTACTTC
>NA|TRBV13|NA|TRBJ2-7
CASSYSRGIDLGEQYF
TGTGCCAGCAGCTACTCCCGGGGGATAGACTTAGGCGAGCAGTACTTC
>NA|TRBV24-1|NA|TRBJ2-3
CATSDPRGTDTQYF
TGTGCCACCAGTGATCCACGGGGCACAGATACGCAGTATTTT
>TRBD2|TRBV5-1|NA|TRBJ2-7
CASSSRPSGVKYEQYF
TGCGCCAGCAGCTCAAGACCTAGCGGGGTGAAGTACGAGCAGTACTTC
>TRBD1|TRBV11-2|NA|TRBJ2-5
CASSTTGAQETQYF
TGTGCCAGCAGCACCACAGGGGCTCAAGAGACCCAGTACTTC
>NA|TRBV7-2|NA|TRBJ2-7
CASRSFRESGFYEQYF
TGTGCCAGCAGATCATTCCGGGAGTCTGGCTTCTACGAGCAGTACTTC
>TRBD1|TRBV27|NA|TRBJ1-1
CASSLVGQGNTEAFF
TGTGCCAGCAGTCTAGTCGGACAGGGAAACACTGAAGCTTTCTTT
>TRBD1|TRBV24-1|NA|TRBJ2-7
CATSAGQGYEQYF
TGTGCCACCAGTGCGGGACAGGGCTACGAGCAGTACTTC
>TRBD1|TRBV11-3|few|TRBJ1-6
CASSRRQGGNSPLHF
TGTGCCAGCAGCCGACGACAGGGCGGGAATTCACCCCTCCACTTT
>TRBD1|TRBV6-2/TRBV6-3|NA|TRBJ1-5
CASSYSDRVSNQPQHF
TGTGCCAGCAGTTACTCGGACAGGGTAAGCAATCAGCCCCAGCATTTT
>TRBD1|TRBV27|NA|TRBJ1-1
CASSPFRGIGMNTEAFF
TGTGCCAGCAGTCCCTTCAGGGGGATTGGGATGAACACTGAAGCTTTCTTT
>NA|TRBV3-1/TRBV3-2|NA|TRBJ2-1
CASSQNQVLHNEQFF
TGTGCCAGCAGCCAAAATCAGGTTCTCCACAATGAGCAGTTCTTC
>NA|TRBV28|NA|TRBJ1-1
CASSLLTQNTEAFF
TGTGCCAGCAGTTTATTAACTCAGAACACTGAAGCTTTCTTT